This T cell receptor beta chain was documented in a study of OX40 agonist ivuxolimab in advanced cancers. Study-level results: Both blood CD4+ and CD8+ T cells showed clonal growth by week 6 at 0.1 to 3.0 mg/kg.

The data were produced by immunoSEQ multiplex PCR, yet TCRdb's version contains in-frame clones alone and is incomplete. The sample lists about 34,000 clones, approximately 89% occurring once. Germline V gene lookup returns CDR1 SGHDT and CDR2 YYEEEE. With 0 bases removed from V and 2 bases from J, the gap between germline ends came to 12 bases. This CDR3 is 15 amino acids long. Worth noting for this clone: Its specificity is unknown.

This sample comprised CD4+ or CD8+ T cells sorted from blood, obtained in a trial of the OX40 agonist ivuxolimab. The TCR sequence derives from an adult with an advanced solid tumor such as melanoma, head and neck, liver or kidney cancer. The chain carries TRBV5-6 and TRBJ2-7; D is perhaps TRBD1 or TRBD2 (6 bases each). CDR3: CASSLARGRTYEQYF. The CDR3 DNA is TGTGCCAGCAGCTTGGCTCGGGGGCGGACCTACGAGCAGTACTTC.